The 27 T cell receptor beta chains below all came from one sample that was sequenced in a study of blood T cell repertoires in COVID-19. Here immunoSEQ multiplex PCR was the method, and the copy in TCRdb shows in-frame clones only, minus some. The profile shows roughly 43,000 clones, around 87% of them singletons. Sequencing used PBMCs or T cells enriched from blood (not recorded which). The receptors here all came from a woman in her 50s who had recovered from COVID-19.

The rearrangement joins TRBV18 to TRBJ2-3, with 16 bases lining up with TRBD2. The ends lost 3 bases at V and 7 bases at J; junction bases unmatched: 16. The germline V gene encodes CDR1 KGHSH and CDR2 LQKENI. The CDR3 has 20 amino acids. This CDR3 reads CASSPFGRWGLAGGPNTQYF. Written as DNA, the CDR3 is TGTGCCAGCTCACCGTTCGGACGGTGGGGACTAGCGGGAGGGCCGAATACGCAGTATTTT.

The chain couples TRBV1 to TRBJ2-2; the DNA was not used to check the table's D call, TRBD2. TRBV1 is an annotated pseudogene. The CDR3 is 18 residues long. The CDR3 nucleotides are TGCACCAGCAGCCAAGCTAGCGGGGGCCCCCCGGGGGGCGGGGAGCTGTTTTTT. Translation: CTSSQASGGPPGGGELFF.

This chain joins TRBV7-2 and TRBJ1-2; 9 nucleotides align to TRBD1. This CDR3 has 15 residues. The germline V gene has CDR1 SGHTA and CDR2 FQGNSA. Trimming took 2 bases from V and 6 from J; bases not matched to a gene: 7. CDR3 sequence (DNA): TGTGCCAGCAGCTTACAGGGACAGGGTCTACATGGCTACACCTTC. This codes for CASSLQGQGLHGYTF.

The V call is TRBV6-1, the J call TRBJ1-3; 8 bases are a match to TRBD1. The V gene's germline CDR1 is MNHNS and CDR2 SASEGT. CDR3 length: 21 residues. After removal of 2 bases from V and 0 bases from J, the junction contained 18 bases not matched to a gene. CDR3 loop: CASSEPRFRGQGRFSGNTIYF. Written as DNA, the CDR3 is TGTGCCAGCAGTGAACCTAGGTTCCGAGGACAGGGCAGATTCTCTGGAAACACCATATATTTT.

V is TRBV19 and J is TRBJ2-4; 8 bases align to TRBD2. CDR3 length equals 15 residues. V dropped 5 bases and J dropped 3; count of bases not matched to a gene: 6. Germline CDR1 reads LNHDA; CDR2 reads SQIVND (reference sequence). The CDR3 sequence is CASSSGTSLKNIQYF. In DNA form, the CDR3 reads TGTGCCAGTAGTTCCGGGACTAGTCTCAAAAACATTCAGTACTTC.

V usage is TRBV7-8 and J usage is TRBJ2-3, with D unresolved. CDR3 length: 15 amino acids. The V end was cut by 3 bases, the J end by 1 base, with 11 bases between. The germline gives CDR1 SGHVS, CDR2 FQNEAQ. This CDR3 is CASSLGRPRTDTQYF. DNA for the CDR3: TGTGCCAGCAGCTTGGGCCGCCCGCGCACAGATACGCAGTATTTT.

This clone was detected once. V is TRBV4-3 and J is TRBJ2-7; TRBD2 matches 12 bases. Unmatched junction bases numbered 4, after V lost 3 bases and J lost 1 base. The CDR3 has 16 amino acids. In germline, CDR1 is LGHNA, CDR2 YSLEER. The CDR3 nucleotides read TGCGCCAGCAGCCAGGGCGGGACTAGCGGGTCCTACGAGCAGTACTTC. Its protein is CASSQGGTSGSYEQYF.

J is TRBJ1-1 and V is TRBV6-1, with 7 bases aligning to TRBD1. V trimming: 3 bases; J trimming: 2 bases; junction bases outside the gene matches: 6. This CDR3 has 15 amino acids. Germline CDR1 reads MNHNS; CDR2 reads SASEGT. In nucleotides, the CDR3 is TGTGCCAGCAGTGAGTACGGGACAGACAACACTGAAGCTTTCTTT. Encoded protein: CASSEYGTDNTEAFF.

The CDR3 spells CASSPRLAEPNEQFF. CDR3 nucleotide sequence: TGTGCCAGCTCACCACGACTAGCGGAACCGAATGAGCAGTTCTTC. The chain is built from TRBV18 and TRBJ2-1; 9 bases are a match to TRBD2. Trimming removed 1 base from V and 7 bases from J; junction bases left unmatched: 5. This CDR3 is 15 amino acids long. Germline V lookup: CDR1 KGHSH, CDR2 LQKENI.

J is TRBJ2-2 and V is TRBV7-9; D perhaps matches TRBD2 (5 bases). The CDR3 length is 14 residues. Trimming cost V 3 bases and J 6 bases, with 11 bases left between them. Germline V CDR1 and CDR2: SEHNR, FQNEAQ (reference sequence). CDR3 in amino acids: CASSFVGMPGELFF. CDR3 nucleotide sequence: TGTGCCAGCAGCTTTGTCGGGATGCCCGGGGAGCTGTTTTTT.

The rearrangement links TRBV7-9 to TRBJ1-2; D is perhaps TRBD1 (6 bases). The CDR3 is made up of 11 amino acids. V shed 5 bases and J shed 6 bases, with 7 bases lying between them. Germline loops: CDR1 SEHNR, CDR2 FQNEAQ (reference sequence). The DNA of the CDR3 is TGTGCCAGCAGCCCAGGGGATGGCTACACCTTC. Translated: CASSPGDGYTF.

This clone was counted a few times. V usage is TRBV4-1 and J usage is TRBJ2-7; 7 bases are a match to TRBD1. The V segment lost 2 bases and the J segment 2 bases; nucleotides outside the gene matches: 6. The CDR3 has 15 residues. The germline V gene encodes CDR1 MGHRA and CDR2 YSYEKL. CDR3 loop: CASSQTQGLTYEQYF. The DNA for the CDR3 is TGCGCCAGCAGCCAAACACAGGGGCTAACCTACGAGCAGTACTTC.

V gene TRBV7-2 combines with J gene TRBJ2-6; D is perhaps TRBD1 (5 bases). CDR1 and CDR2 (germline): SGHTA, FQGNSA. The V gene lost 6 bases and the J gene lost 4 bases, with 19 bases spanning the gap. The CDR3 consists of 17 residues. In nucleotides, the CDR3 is TGTGCCAGCAGTTTTGACAGAAACCTTGCCGGGGCCAACGTCCTGACTTTC. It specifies CASSFDRNLAGANVLTF.

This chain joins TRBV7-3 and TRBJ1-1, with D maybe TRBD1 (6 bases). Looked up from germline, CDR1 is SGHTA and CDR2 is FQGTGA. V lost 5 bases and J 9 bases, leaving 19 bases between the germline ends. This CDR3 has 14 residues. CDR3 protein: CASSNPTSTGKAFF. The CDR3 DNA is TGTGCCAGCAGCAACCCAACATCGACAGGCAAAGCTTTCTTT.

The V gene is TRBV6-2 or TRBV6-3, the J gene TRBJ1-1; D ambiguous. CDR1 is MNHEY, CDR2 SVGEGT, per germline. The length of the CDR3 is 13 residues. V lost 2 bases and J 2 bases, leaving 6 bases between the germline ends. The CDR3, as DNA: TGTGCCAGCAGTTACCCCCCTAACACTGAAGCTTTCTTT. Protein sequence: CASSYPPNTEAFF.

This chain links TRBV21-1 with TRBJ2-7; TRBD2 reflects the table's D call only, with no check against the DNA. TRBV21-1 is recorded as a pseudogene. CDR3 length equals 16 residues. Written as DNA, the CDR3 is TGTGCCAGCAGCCCCCCCCGGACTAGCGGGAGGAACGAGCAGTACTTC. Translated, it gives CASSPPRTSGRNEQYF.

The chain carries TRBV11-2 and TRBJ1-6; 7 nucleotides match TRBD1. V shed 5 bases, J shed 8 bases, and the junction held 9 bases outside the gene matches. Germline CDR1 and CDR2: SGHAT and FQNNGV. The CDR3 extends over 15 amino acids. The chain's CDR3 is CASSPDRSWYSPLHF. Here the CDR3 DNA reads TGTGCCAGCAGCCCGGACAGGTCTTGGTATTCACCCCTCCACTTT.

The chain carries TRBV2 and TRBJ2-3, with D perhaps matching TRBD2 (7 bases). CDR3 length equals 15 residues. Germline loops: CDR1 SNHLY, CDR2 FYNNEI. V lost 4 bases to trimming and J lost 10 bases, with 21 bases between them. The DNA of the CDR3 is TGTGCCAGCAGTGCTATGGCGGGGGCCCAAAATGCGCAGTATTTT. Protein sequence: CASSAMAGAQNAQYF. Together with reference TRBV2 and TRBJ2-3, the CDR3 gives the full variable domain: EPEVTQTPSHQVTQMGQEVILRCVPISNHLYFYWYRQILGQKVEFLVSFYNNEISEKSEIFDDQFSVERPDGSNFTLKIRSTKLEDSAMYFCASSAMAGAQNAQYFGPGTRLTVL.

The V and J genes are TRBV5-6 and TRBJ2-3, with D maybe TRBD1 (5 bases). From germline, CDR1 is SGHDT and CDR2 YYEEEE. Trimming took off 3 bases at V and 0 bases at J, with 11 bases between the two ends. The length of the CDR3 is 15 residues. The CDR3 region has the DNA TGTGCCAGCAGCTCCCCGACAGTTAGCACAGATACGCAGTATTTT. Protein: CASSSPTVSTDTQYF.

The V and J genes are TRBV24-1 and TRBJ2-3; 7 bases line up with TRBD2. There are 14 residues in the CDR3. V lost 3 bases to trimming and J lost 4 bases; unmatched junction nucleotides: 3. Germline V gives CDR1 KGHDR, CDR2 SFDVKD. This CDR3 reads CATSDLTSPDTQYF. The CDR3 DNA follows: TGTGCCACCAGTGATCTGACTAGCCCAGATACGCAGTATTTT.

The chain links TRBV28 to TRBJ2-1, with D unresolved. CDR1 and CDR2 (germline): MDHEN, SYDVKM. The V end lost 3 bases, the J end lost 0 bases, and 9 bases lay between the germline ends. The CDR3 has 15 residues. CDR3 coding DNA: TGTGCCAGCAGTTTTTCCCCGAGCTCCTACAATGAGCAGTTCTTC. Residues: CASSFSPSSYNEQFF.

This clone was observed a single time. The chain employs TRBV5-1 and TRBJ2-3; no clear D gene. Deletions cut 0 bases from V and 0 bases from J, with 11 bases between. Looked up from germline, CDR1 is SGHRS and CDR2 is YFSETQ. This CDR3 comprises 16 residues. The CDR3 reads CASSLVAATSTDTQYF. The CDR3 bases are TGCGCCAGCAGCTTGGTGGCAGCGACTAGCACAGATACGCAGTATTTT. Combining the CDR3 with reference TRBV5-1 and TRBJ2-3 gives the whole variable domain KAGVTQTPRYLIKTRGQQVTLSCSPISGHRSVSWYQQTPGQGLQFLFEYFSETQRNKGNFPGRFSGRQFSNSRSEMNVSTLELGDSALYLCASSLVAATSTDTQYFGPGTRLTVL.

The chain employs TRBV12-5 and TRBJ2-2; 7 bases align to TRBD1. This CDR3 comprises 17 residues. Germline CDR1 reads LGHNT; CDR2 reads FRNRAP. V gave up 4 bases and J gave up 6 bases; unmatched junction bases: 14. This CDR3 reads CASGSPSQGKGAGELFF. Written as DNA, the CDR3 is TGTGCTAGTGGTTCACCTTCACAGGGGAAAGGCGCCGGGGAGCTGTTTTTT.

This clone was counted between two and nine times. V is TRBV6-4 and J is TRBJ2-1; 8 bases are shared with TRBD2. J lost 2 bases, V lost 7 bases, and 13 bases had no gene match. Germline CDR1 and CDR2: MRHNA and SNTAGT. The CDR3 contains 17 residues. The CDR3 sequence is CASNLINSGTAYNEQFF. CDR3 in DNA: TGTGCCAGCAACCTCATAAATAGCGGGACCGCCTACAATGAGCAGTTCTTC.

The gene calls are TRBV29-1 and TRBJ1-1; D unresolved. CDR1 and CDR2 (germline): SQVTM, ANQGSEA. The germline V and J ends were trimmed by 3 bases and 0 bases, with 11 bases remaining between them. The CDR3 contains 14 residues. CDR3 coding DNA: TGCAGCGTTGATACCCCGGGAATGAACACTGAAGCTTTCTTT. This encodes CSVDTPGMNTEAFF.

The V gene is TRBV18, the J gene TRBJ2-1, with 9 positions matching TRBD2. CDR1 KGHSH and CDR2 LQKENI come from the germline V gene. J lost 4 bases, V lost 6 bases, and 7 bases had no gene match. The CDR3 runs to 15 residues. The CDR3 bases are TGTGCCAGCTCGCAAACTAGCGGGTCTTACAATGAGCAGTTCTTC. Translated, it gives CASSQTSGSYNEQFF. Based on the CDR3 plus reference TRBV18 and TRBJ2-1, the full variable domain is NAGVMQNPRHLVRRRGQEARLRCSPMKGHSHVYWYRQLPEEGLKFMVYLQKENIIDESGMPKERFSAEFPKEGPSILRIQQVVRGDSAAYFCASSQTSGSYNEQFFGPGTRLTVL.

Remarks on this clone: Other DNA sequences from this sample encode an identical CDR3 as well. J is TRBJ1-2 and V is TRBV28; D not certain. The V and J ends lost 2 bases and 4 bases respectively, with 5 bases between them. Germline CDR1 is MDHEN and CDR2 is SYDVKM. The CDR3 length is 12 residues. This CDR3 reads CASSLGSYGYTF. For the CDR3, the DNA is TGTGCCAGCAGTTTAGGCTCCTATGGCTACACCTTC.